This entry is about one T cell receptor beta chain. This entry belongs to a study of blood T cell repertoires in COVID-19. As for the study in general: Samples came from the United States, Italy and Spain, spanning acute and convalescent COVID-19. T cells, B-cell-depleted T cells, or PBMCs provided the cDNA or gDNA that served as material.

Patients in Seattle were enrolled during active infection, then followed longitudinally. In the source study's methods: Nucleated cell number was recorded as an estimate derived from reference gene primer amplification. Method: immunoSEQ multiplex PCR; TCRdb's copy keeps in-frame clones and lacks some. Clone size and the V and J calls come from that table; the DNA yielded D and trimming. The table has about 180,000 clones, roughly 87% seen once. There are 14 residues in the CDR3. The germline gives CDR1 LNHDA, CDR2 SQIVND (reference sequence). The trim removed 6 bases at V and 2 bases at J, leaving 6 bases unmatched.

This sequence originates from a woman between 65 and 79 years old with COVID-19, enrolled during active disease. Sequenced input: peripheral blood. V and J are TRBV19 and TRBJ2-5, with 7 bases matching TRBD1. The CDR3 loop reads CASSSRDRQETQYF. Written as DNA, the CDR3 is TGTGCCAGTAGCTCCCGGGACAGACAAGAGACCCAGTACTTC.